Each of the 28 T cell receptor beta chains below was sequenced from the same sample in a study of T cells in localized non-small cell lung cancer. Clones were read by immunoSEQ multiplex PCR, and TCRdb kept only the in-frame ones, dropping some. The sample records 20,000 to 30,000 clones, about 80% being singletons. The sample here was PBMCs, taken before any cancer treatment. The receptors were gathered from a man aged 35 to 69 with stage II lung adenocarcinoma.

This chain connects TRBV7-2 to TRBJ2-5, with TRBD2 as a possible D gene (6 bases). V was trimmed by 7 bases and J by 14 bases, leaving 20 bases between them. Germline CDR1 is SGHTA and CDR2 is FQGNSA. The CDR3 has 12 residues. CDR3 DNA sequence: TGTGCCAGCAATTACCCCGGGACTCCGGGATACTTC. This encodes CASNYPGTPGYF. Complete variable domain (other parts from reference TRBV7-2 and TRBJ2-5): GAGVSQSPSNKVTEKGKDVELRCDPISGHTALYWYRQSLGQGLEFLIYFQGNSAPDKSGLPSDRFSAERTGGSVSTLTIQRTQQEDSAVYLCASNYPGTPGYFGPGTRLLVL.

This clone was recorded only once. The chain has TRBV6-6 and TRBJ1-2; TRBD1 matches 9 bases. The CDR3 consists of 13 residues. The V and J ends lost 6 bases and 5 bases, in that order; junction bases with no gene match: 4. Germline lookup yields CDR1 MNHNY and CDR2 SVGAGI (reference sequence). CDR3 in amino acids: CASRPTGGYGYTF. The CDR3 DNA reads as TGTGCCAGCAGACCGACAGGGGGGTATGGCTACACCTTC.

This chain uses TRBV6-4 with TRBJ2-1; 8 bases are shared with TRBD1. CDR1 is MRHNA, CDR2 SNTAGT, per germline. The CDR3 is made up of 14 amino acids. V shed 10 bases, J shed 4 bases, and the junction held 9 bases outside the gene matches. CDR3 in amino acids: CATGQGQTYNEQFF. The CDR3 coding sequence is TGTGCCACCGGACAGGGACAGACGTACAATGAGCAGTTCTTC.

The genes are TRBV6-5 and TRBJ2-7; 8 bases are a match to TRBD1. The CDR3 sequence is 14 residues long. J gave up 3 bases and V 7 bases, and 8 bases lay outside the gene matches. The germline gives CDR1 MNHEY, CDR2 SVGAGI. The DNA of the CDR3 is TGTGCCAGCACCTTAGGACAGGGCATCTACGAGCAGTACTTC. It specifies CASTLGQGIYEQYF.

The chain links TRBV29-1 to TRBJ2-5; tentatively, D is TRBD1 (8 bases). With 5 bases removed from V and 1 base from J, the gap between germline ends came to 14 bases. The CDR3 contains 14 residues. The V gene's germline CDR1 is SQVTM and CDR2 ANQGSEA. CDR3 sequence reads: CSVYRGGGQETQYF. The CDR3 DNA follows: TGCAGCGTTTACAGGGGGGGAGGCCAAGAGACCCAGTACTTC.

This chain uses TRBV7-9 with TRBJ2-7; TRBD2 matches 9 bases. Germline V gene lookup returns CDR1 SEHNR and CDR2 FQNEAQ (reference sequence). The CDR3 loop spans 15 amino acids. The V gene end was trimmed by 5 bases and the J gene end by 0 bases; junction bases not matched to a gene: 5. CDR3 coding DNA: TGTGCCAGCAGCCGCGGGGGGGACGACTCCTACGAGCAGTACTTC. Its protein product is CASSRGGDDSYEQYF.

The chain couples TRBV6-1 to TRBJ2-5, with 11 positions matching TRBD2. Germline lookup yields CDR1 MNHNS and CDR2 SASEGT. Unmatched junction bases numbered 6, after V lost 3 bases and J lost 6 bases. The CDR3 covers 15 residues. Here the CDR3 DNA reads TGTGCCAGCAGTGAGTCGACTAGCGGGGCGAAGACCCAGTACTTC. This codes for CASSESTSGAKTQYF.

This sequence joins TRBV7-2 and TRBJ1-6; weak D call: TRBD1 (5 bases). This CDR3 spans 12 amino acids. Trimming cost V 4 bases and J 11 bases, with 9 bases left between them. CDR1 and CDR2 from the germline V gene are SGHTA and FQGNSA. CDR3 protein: CASSSGRPPLHF. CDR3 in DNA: TGTGCCAGCAGCTCGGGGCGTCCACCCCTCCACTTT. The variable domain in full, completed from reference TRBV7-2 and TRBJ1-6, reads GAGVSQSPSNKVTEKGKDVELRCDPISGHTALYWYRQSLGQGLEFLIYFQGNSAPDKSGLPSDRFSAERTGGSVSTLTIQRTQQEDSAVYLCASSSGRPPLHFGNGTRLTVT.

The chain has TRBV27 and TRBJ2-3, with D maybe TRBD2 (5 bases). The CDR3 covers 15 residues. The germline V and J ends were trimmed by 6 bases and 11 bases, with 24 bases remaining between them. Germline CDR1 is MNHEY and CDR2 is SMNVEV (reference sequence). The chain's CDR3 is CASSPGSQRQVGQYF. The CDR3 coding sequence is TGTGCCAGCAGCCCGGGGTCACAGCGGCAGGTGGGGCAGTATTTT.

CDR3 protein: CASSSEGRGRSYTF. In DNA form, the CDR3 reads TGTGCCAGCAGCTCGGAGGGGAGGGGGCGAAGCTACACCTTC. This sequence joins TRBV6-5 and TRBJ1-2, with 7 bases matching TRBD1. CDR3 length: 14 residues. The J segment lost 9 bases and the V segment lost 6 bases, leaving 13 bases of the junction unmatched. Germline CDR1 MNHEY, CDR2 SVGAGI.

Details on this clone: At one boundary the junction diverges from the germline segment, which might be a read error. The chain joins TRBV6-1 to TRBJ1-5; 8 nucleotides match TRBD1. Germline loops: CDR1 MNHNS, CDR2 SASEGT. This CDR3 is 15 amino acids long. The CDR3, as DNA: TGTGCCAGCAGAGAAGACAGGGGTAGCAATCAGCCCCAGCATTTT. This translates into CASREDRGSNQPQHF.

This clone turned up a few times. For the CDR3, the DNA is TGTGCCAGCAGCCCCACCTTGGGTTCACCCCTCCACTTT. This translates into CASSPTLGSPLHF. The chain carries TRBV7-8 and TRBJ1-6; D uncertain. V was trimmed by 5 bases and J by 9 bases, leaving 11 bases between them. Germline values: CDR1 SGHVS, CDR2 FQNEAQ. The CDR3 is 13 residues long.

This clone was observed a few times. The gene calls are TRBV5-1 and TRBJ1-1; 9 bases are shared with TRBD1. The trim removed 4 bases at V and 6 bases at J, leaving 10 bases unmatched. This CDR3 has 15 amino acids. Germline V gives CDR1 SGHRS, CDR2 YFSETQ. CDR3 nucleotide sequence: TGCGCCAGCAGCCCATATGGGACAGGGTTCGCTGAAGCTTTCTTT. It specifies CASSPYGTGFAEAFF.

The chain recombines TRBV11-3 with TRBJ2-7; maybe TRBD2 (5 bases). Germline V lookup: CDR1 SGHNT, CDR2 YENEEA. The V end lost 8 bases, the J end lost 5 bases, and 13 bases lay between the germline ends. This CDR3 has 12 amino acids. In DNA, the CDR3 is TGTGCCAGCCGAGGACTGTTGGACGAGCAGTACTTC. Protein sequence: CASRGLLDEQYF.

The CDR3 here is CASSDPLGGMGEKLFF. CDR3 sequence (DNA): TGTGCCAGCAGTGACCCCCTGGGGGGGATGGGTGAAAAACTGTTTTTT. The J gene is TRBJ1-4, the V gene TRBV6-1; D perhaps matches TRBD1 (5 bases). The CDR3 loop spans 16 amino acids. Germline CDR1 and CDR2: MNHNS and SASEGT. Trimming left V 3 bases short and J 7 bases short, with 18 bases between.

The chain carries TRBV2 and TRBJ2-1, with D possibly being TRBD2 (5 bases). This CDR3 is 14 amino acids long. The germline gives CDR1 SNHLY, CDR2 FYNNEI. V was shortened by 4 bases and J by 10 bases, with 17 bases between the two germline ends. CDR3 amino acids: CASSGGLEGGEQFF. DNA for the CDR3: TGTGCCAGCAGTGGGGGTCTTGAGGGCGGGGAGCAGTTCTTC.

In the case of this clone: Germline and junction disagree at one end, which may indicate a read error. CDR3 coding DNA: TGTGCCAGCAGCTCGGACAGGCCCCGGGGAAAAACTGTTTTT. Translating gives CASSSDRPRGKTVF. The chain combines TRBV7-3 with TRBJ1-4; TRBD1 agrees at 7 bases. CDR1 and CDR2 from the germline V gene are SGHTA and FQGTGA. The CDR3 spans 14 residues.

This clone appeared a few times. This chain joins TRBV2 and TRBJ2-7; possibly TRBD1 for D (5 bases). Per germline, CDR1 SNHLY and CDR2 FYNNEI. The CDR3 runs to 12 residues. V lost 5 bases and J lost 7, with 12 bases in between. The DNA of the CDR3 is TGTGCCAGCAGTCTGGACACCTCGGAGCAGTACTTC. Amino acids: CASSLDTSEQYF. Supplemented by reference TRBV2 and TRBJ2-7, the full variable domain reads EPEVTQTPSHQVTQMGQEVILRCVPISNHLYFYWYRQILGQKVEFLVSFYNNEISEKSEIFDDQFSVERPDGSNFTLKIRSTKLEDSAMYFCASSLDTSEQYFGPGTRLTVT.

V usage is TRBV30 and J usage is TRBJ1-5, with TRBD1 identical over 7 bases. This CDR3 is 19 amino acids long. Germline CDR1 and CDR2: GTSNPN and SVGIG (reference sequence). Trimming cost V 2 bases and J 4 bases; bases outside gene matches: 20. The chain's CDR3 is CAWSPRKGASFLENQPQHF. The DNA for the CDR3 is TGTGCCTGGAGTCCCCGGAAGGGGGCCTCGTTTCTAGAAAATCAGCCCCAGCATTTT.

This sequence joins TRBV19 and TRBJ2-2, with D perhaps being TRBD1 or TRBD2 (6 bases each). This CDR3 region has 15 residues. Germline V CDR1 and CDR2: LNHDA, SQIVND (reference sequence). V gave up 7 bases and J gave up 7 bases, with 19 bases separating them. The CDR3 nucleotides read TGTGCCAGTACCGCACAGGGAGCGGGCGGCGGGGAGCTGTTTTTT. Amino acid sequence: CASTAQGAGGGELFF.

CDR3 DNA: TGTGCCAGCAGCTCACCAAGAACCGGGACACAGAATCAGCCCCAGCATTTT. Translated: CASSSPRTGTQNQPQHF. V and J are TRBV7-2 and TRBJ1-5; D possibly corresponds to TRBD1 (6 bases). The germline V gene encodes CDR1 SGHTA and CDR2 FQGNSA. Trimming removed 4 bases at V and 4 bases at J, with 20 bases between. The CDR3 runs to 17 residues. Supplemented by reference TRBV7-2 and TRBJ1-5, the full variable domain reads GAGVSQSPSNKVTEKGKDVELRCDPISGHTALYWYRQSLGQGLEFLIYFQGNSAPDKSGLPSDRFSAERTGGSVSTLTIQRTQQEDSAVYLCASSSPRTGTQNQPQHFGDGTRLSIL.

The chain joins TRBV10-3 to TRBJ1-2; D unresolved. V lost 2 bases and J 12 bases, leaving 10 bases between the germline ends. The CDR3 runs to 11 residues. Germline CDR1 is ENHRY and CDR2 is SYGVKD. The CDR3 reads CAISEGGDHTF. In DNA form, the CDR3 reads TGTGCCATCAGTGAGGGCGGTGACCACACCTTC.

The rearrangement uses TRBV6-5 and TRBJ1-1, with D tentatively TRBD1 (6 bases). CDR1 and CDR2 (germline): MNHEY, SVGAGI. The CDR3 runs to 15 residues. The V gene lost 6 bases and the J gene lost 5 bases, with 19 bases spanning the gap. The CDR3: CASRGQQGLGTEAFF. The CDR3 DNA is TGTGCCAGCAGAGGACAACAGGGTTTGGGGACTGAAGCTTTCTTT.

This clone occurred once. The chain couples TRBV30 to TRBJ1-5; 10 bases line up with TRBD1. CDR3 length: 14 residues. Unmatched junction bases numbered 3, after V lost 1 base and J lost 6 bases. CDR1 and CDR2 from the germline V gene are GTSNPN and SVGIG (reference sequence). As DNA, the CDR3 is TGTGCCTGGAGTGGACAGGGGGCAAGTCAGCCCCAGCATTTT. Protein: CAWSGQGASQPQHF.

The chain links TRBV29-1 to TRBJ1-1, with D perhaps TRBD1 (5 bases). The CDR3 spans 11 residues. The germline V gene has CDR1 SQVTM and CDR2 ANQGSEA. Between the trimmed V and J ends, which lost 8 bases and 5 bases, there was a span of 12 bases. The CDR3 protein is CSWGRGTEAFF. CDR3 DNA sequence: TGCAGCTGGGGGAGGGGTACTGAAGCTTTCTTT.

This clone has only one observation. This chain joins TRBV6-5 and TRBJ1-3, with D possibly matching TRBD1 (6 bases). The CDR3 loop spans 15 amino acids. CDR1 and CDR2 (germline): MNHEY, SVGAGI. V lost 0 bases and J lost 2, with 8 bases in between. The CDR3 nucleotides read TGTGCCAGCAGTTACTCGGGGGGCACTGGAAACACCATATATTTT. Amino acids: CASSYSGGTGNTIYF.

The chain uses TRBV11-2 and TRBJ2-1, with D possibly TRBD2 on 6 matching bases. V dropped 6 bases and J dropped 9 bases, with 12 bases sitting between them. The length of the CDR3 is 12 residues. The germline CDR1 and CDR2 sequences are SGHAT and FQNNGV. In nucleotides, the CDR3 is TGTGCCAGCAGAAGACTAGTAGTTGAGCAGTTCTTC. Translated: CASRRLVVEQFF.

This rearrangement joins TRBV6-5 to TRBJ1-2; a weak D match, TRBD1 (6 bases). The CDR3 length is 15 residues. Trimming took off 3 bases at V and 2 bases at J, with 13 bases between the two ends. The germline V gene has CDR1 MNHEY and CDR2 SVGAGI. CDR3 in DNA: TGTGCCAGCAGTTATGGGGACAACCGCAACTATGGCTACACCTTC. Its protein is CASSYGDNRNYGYTF.